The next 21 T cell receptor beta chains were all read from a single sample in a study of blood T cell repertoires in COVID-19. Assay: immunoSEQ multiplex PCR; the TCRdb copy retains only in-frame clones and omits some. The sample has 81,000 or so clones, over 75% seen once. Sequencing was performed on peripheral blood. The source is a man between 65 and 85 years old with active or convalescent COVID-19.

In DNA, the CDR3 is TGCGCCAGCAGCCAAGGCCCCGGACAGGCGGACAATGAGCAGTTCTTC. It specifies CASSQGPGQADNEQFF. The rearrangement links TRBV4-1 to TRBJ2-1; 7 bases line up with TRBD1. The CDR3 consists of 16 residues. The trim removed 1 base at V and 5 bases at J, leaving 8 bases unmatched. Germline values: CDR1 MGHRA, CDR2 YSYEKL.

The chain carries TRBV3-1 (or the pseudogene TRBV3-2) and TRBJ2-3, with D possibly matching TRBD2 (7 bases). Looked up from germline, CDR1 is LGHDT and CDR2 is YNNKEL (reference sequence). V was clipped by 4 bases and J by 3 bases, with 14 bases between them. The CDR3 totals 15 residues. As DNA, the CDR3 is TGTGCCAGCAGCCGAGGGGGGGGGCGGACAGATACGCAGTATTTT. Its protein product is CASSRGGGRTDTQYF.

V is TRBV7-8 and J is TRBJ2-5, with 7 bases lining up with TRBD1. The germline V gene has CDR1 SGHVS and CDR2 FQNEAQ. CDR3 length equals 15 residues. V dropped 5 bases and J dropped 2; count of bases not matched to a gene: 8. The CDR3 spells CASSHPGQSQETQYF. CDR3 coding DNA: TGTGCCAGCAGCCATCCGGGACAGTCGCAAGAGACCCAGTACTTC.

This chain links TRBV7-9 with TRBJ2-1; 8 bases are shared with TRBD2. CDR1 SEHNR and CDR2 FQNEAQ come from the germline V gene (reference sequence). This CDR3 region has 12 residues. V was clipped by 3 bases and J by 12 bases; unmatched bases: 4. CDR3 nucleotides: TGTGCCAGCAGCTTGAGCGGGGGCGGGCAGTTCTTC. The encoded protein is CASSLSGGGQFF.

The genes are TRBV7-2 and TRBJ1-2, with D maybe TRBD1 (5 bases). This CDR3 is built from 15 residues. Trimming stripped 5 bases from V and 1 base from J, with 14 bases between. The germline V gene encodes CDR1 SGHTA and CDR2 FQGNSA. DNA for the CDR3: TGTGCCAGCAGCCCCGCCTGGGGGGTTAACTATGGCTACACCTTC. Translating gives CASSPAWGVNYGYTF.

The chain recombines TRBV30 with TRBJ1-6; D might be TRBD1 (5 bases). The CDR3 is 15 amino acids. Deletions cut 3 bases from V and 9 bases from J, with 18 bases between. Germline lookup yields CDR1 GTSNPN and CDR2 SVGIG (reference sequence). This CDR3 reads CAWRGRGREVSPLHF. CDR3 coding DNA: TGTGCCTGGAGGGGGAGAGGCAGGGAGGTTTCACCCCTCCACTTT.

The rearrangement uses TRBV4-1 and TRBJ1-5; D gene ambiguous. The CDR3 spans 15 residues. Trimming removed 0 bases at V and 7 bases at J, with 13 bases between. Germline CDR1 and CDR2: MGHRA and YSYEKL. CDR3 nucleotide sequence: TGCGCCAGCAGCCAAGAGGGTCAGGCCTGGCAGCCCCAGCATTTT. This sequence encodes CASSQEGQAWQPQHF.

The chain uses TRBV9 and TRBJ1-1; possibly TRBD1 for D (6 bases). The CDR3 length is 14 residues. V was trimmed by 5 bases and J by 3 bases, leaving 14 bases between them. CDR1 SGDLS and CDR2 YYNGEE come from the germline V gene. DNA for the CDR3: TGTGCCAGCAGTGAAACAGGGACCGACACTGAAGCTTTCTTT. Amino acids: CASSETGTDTEAFF.

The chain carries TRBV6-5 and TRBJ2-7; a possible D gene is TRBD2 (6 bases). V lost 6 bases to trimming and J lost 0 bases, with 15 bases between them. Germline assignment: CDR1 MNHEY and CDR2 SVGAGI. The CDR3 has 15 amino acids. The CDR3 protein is CASSLGLMISYEQYF. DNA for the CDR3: TGTGCCAGCAGCTTGGGACTGATGATCTCCTACGAGCAGTACTTC.

CDR3: CASSIMAGGTEAFF. DNA of the CDR3: TGTGCCAGCAGTATAATGGCAGGGGGCACTGAAGCTTTCTTT. V and J are TRBV6-5 and TRBJ1-1; the match to TRBD1 covers 7 bases. V lost 5 bases to trimming and J lost 4 bases; unmatched junction nucleotides: 7. CDR3 length equals 14 residues. Germline lookup yields CDR1 MNHEY and CDR2 SVGAGI.

Here the CDR3 reads CASSLGLAGSSTDTQYF. Written as DNA, the CDR3 is TGTGCCAGCAGCTTGGGACTAGCGGGGTCTAGCACAGATACGCAGTATTTT. V usage is TRBV13 and J usage is TRBJ2-3; TRBD2 aligns across 13 bases. CDR1 is PRHDT and CDR2 is FYEKMQ in the germline V gene (reference sequence). V lost 3 bases to trimming and J lost 0 bases; unmatched junction nucleotides: 3. The CDR3 spans 17 residues.

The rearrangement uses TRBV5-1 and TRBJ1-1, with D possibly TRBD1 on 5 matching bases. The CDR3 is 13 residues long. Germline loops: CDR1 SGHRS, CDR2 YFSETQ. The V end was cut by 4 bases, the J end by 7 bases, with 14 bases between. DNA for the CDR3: TGCGCCAGCAGCCCTGGCGGCCAGGGTGAAGCTTTCTTT. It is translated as CASSPGGQGEAFF.

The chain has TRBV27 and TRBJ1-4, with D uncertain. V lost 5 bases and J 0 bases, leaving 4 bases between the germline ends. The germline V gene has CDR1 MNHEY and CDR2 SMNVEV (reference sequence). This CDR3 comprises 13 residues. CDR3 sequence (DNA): TGTGCCAGCAGTCTAACAACTAATGAAAAACTGTTTTTT. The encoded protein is CASSLTTNEKLFF.

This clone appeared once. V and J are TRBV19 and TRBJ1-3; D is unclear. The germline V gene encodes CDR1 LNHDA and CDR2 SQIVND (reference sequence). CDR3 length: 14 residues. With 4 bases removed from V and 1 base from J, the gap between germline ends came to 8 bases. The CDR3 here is CASSTQESGNTIYF. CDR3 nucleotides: TGTGCCAGTAGTACCCAGGAATCTGGAAACACCATATATTTT.

The CDR3 DNA reads as TGTGCCATCAGCTCGACTAGCGGGGGCACAGATACGCAGTATTTT. It specifies CAISSTSGGTDTQYF. This chain joins TRBV10-3 and TRBJ2-3; 11 bases line up with TRBD2. In germline, CDR1 is ENHRY, CDR2 SYGVKD. The CDR3 extends over 15 amino acids. The junction had 3 bases not matched to a gene; V was cut back by 6 bases and J by 1 base.

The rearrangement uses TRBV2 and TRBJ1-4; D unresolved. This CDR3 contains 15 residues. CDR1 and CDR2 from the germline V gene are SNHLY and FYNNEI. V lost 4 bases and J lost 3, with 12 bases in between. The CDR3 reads CASSGVAGSNEKLFF. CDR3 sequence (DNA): TGTGCCAGCAGTGGAGTTGCAGGTTCTAATGAAAAACTGTTTTTT.

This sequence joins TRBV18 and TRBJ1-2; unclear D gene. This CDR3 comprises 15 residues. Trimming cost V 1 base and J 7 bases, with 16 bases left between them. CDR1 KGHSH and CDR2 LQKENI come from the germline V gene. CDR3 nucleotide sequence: TGTGCCAGCTCACCACAGCAACAGTATAACCCTGGCTACACCTTC. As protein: CASSPQQQYNPGYTF.

In nucleotides, the CDR3 is TGTGCCAGCAGGGAGGAAGGGGGCAAGTCCTACGAGCAGTACTTC. This codes for CASREEGGKSYEQYF. This chain joins TRBV6-5 and TRBJ2-7; 7 bases map to TRBD1. Trimming took 6 bases from V and 1 from J; bases not matched to a gene: 9. CDR3 length equals 15 residues. CDR1 is MNHEY, CDR2 SVGAGI, per germline.

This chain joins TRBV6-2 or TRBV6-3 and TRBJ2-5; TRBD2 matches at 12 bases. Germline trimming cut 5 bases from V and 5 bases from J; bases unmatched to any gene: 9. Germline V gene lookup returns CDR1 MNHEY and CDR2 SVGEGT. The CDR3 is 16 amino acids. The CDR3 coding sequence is TGTGCCAGCAGTCAAACTAGCGGGGGGCTGGAGGAGACCCAGTACTTC. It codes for CASSQTSGGLEETQYF.

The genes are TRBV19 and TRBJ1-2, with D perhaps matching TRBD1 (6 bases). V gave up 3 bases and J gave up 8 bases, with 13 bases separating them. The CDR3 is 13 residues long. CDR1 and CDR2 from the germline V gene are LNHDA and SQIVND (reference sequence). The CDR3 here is CASSMTGARGYTF. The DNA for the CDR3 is TGTGCCAGTAGTATGACAGGAGCGAGGGGCTACACCTTC.

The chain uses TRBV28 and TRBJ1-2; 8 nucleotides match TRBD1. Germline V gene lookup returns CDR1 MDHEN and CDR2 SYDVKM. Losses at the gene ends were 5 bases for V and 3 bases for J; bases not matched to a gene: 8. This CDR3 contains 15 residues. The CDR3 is CASSRAYRGDYGYTF. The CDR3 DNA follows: TGTGCCAGCAGTCGGGCGTACAGGGGGGACTATGGCTACACCTTC.